The T cell receptor beta chain described here comes from a study of T cells after yellow fever vaccination. The wider study: SMART-Seq v4 Ultra Low Input handled preparation of low-cell-number fractions.

TCRdb reprocessed the 5' RACE reads via MiXCR and lists one record per CDR3 protein. The sample carries 250,000 to 400,000 distinct CDR3 sequences, about 4% recorded once. Trimming removed 1 base at V and 4 bases at J, with 17 bases between. Per the germline V gene, CDR1 is SGHRS and CDR2 is YFSETQ. The CDR3 contains 16 residues. In regard to this clonotype: The antigen remains undetermined.

Points from the study as a whole: The booster response re-showed most primary clones: around 96% CD4, approximately 90% CD8. Though it reached lower strength, the secondary response hit its peak faster, day 5 versus 15. A limited proportion of clonotypes was detected within both the CD4 and CD8 compartments.

V usage is TRBV5-1 and J usage is TRBJ2-5; D possibly uses TRBD1 or TRBD2 (6 bases each). This TCR came from a man between 18 and 35 years old who received the YFV17D yellow fever vaccine. The sequencing here drew on PBMCs, taken 5 days after the yellow fever booster vaccination. The CDR3 reads CASSLRGTYAPETQYF. In DNA form, the CDR3 reads TGCGCCAGCAGCTTGAGGGGGACTTACGCGCCAGAGACCCAGTACTTC.